These T cell receptor beta chains were read from a single sample in a study of T cells in Graves' hyperthyroidism and ophthalmopathy. TCRdb re-analysed the multiplex PCR reads in MiXCR, keeping a single row per CDR3 protein. Of under 650,000 distinct CDR3 sequences listed, around 15% are singletons. Sequenced material: blood. These receptor sequences come from a woman aged 25 to 45 with Graves' hyperthyroidism. CDR3s include the opening cysteine and the closing phenylalanine or tryptophan. Each record gives: D gene, clone size, J gene, V gene, CDR3 DNA, CDR3 protein. A D gene is named only where the DNA matches it firmly. Size tells how often a clone was seen (once, few, many) or the class of an expanded clone, and some rows leave it out.

NA	many	TRBJ2-7	TRBV13	TGTGCCAGCAGCACCCTGGAGGGCTACGAGCAGTACTTC	CASSTLEGYEQYF
NA	many	TRBJ2-1	TRBV6-2/TRBV6-3	TGTGCCAGCAGTTACGGCCTATCAAAATTCCCCTCCTACAATGAGCAGTTCTTC	CASSYGLSKFPSYNEQFF
TRBD2	few	TRBJ2-1	TRBV27	TGTGCCAGCAGTTTAGGGCGGGAGAACTACAATGAGCAGTTCTTC	CASSLGRENYNEQFF
NA	few	TRBJ2-5	TRBV7-8	TGTGCCAGCAGCTTAATCGGTGGTCGGGCGGAGACCCAGTACTTC	CASSLIGGRAETQYF
NA	many	TRBJ1-2	TRBV7-8	TGTGCCAGCAGCACCTTCTATGGCTACACCTTC	CASSTFYGYTF
NA	NA	TRBJ1-3	TRBV20-1	TGCAGTGCCAACACCGCCGGCAATGGAAACACCATATATTTT	CSANTAGNGNTIYF
TRBD2	NA	TRBJ2-2	TRBV2	TGTGCCAGCAGGGGGACTAGCGGGGGCACCGGGGAGCTGTTTTTT	CASRGTSGGTGELFF
NA	many	TRBJ2-7	TRBV11-2	TGTGCCAGCAGCGAATCGGGGGCGCGTTCCTGGGAGCAGTACTTC	CASSESGARSWEQYF
TRBD2	many	TRBJ2-3	TRBV28	TGTGCCAGCGGGAGGGTAGCGGGAGACACAGATACGCAGTATTTT	CASGRVAGDTDTQYF
TRBD1	NA	TRBJ2-5	TRBV20-1	TGCAGTGTTCACCGGGACAGGGGGTTTGGGGAGACCCAGTACTTC	CSVHRDRGFGETQYF
NA	NA	TRBJ1-4	TRBV29-1	TGCAGCGTTGCCGGGGCCGGTGGGGAAAAACTGTTTTTT	CSVAGAGGEKLFF
NA	few	TRBJ1-1	TRBV5-1	TGCGCCAGCAGCTTGGAAATCCAGGGAGATTCCACTGAAGCTTTCTTT	CASSLEIQGDSTEAFF
TRBD1	many	TRBJ2-1	TRBV2	TGTGCCAGCCCAATCCTAGTCCGCGGGACAGGGGCAACCAATGAGCAGTTCTTC	CASPILVRGTGATNEQFF
TRBD2	many	TRBJ2-7	TRBV12-3/TRBV12-4	TGTGCCAGCAGTCGGACTAGCGGTTTTAGCGAGCAGTACTTC	CASSRTSGFSEQYF
TRBD1	NA	TRBJ2-1	TRBV28	TGTGCCAGCCAAGGAGATGCGTTGGGACAGGGATACAATGAGCAGTTCTTC	CASQGDALGQGYNEQFF
TRBD2	NA	TRBJ2-7	TRBV5-1	TGTGCCAGCAGCTTGGGCGGGAGCACTGTTCTCGAGCAGTACTTC	CASSLGGSTVLEQYF
NA	NA	TRBJ2-3	TRBV7-9	TGTGCCAGCAGCCCTCCCCCTCGTCCAGATACGCAGTATTTT	CASSPPPRPDTQYF
NA	few	TRBJ2-2	TRBV28	TGTGCCAGCAGTTCCGCGGGGTTGGGGACCGGGGAGCTGTTTTTT	CASSSAGLGTGELFF